This TCR beta chain is drawn from a study of shared clonotypes between healthy human individuals. CD45RO+ cells went into CD8 memory alongside CCR7-negative CD45RA+ TemRA cells. On this clone itself: What it binds is not known.

General study results and limits: Estimated richness was generally greater in naive than memory subsets. Sequencing depth was expected to influence donor clonotype sharing. Relative to their counterparts shared across all four donors, non-shared clonotypes exhibited diminished generation probabilities.

Measured with immunoSEQ multiplex PCR; TCRdb has only the in-frame clones, and not every one. This table holds some 320,000 clones, around 87% found once. The TCR originated in a man aged 18 to 29 in good health. The sample consisted of memory CD8+ T cells sorted from blood. Regarding subset: CD45RO+ cells pooled with CCR7-negative TemRA cells.

The CDR3 loop is CAISAGGLYEQYF. The CDR3 coding sequence is TGTGCCATCAGTGCCGGGGGCCTCTACGAGCAGTACTTC. This chain connects TRBV10-3 to TRBJ2-7; D may correspond to TRBD1 or TRBD2 (6 bases each). This CDR3 has 13 residues. V lost 4 bases and J 3 bases, leaving 10 bases between the germline ends. Germline lookup yields CDR1 ENHRY and CDR2 SYGVKD.